This T cell receptor (beta chain) was sequenced in a study of read filtering for tumor transcriptome and immune sequencing. Overall study: R-ISS stage counts were eight or nine for I, more than 15 for II, about seven for III. Per sample, TCR-region reads ranged about 3.5 to 11 million by IR-seq, roughly 85 to 1273 by RNA-seq.

Molecular barcoded adaptors covering alpha/delta and beta/gamma chains were used on 400 ng RNA. TCRdb fed the reads into MiXCR, producing one record per CDR3 protein. Found here are some 40,000 distinct CDR3 sequences, about 11% of them singletons; the top ten hold approximately 37%. The CDR3 is 14 residues long. V was clipped by 5 bases and J by 2 bases, with 12 bases between them. Germline V CDR1 and CDR2: LGHNA, YNFKEQ. This clonotype was seen ten or more times. This sequence was found in a donor older than 35 with multiple myeloma. Material for sequencing was a population of CD138-negative cells sorted from bone marrow. The chain uses TRBV4-2 and TRBJ2-5; D gene uncertain. As DNA, the CDR3 is TGTGCCAGCAGCTTACGCGCGGATCAAGAGACCCAGTACTTC. Encoded protein: CASSLRADQETQYF.